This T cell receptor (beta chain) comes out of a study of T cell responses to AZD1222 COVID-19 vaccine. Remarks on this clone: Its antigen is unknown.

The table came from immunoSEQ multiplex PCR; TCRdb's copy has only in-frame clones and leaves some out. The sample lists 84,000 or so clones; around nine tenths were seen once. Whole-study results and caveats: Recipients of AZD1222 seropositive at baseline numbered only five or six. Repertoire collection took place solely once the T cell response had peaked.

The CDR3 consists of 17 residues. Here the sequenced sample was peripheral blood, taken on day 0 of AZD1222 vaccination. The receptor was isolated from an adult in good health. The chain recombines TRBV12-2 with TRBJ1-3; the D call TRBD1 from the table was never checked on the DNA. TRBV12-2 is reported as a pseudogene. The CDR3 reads CASPHPQGFRPGNTIYF. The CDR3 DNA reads TGTGCAAGTCCCCACCCCCAGGGGTTTAGACCTGGAAACACCATATATTTT.